This T cell receptor beta chain comes out of a study of CD8 T cells in ankylosing spondylitis. This clonotype was found a few times. The antigen remains undetermined. TCRdb used MiXCR to reprocess the 5' RACE reads, holding one entry per CDR3 protein. The table lists around 91,000 distinct CDR3 sequences, roughly 10% of them singletons. Study-wide results and caveats: Ankylosing spondylitis blood seemed to carry a telltale TCR beta motif made of several highly homologous variants.

The TCR comes from a male donor with ankylosing spondylitis. Sequenced material: blood, either unsorted or a sorted T cell fraction (not recorded which).

In DNA form, the CDR3 reads TGTGCCAGCAGCTTCCTCCCAGGAACCGGGGAGCTGTTTTTT. Amino acid sequence: CASSFLPGTGELFF. The V gene is TRBV7-9, the J gene TRBJ2-2; D is uncertain. CDR3 length: 14 amino acids. Germline V gene lookup returns CDR1 SEHNR and CDR2 FQNEAQ (reference sequence). V was shortened by 3 bases and J by 5 bases, with 10 bases between the two germline ends.